This TCR beta chain was found in a study of blood T cell repertoires in COVID-19. Study information: The study drew acute and convalescent COVID-19 samples from the United States, Italy and Spain.

Germline V lookup: CDR1 ENHRY, CDR2 SYGVKD. V lost 4 bases, J lost 0 bases, and 5 bases stayed unmatched. The CDR3 runs to 16 residues. Authors' processing steps: Scientists estimated how many nucleated cells there were by amplifying reference gene primers. Here immunoSEQ multiplex PCR was the method, and the copy in TCRdb shows in-frame clones only, minus some. V, J and clone size are those of that table, while D and trimming were read from the DNA. In the table there are approximately 220,000 clones, about nine tenths of which are singletons. In terms of age and location, participants ranged from roughly 18 to 90 years and lived in about 25 US areas.

Material: PBMCs or T cells enriched from blood (not recorded which). The sequence was collected from a woman in her thirties with acute COVID-19. The V call is TRBV10-3, the J call TRBJ2-1; 8 positions agree with TRBD2. The CDR3 is CAISGTGGPSYNEQFF. CDR3 sequence (DNA): TGTGCCATCAGTGGCACGGGGGGGCCCTCCTACAATGAGCAGTTCTTC.